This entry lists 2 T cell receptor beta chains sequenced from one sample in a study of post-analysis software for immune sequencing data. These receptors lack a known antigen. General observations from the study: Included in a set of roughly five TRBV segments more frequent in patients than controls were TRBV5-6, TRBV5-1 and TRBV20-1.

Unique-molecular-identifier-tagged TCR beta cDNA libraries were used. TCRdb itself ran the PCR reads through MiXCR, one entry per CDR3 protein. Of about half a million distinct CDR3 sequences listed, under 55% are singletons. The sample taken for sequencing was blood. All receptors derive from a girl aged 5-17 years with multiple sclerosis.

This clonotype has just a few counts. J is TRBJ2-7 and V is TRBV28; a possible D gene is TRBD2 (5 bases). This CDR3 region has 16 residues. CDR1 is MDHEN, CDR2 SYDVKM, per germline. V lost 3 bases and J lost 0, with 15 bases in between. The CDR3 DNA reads TGTGCCAGCAGTTTGTCTGGCGGACTCCGCTCCTACGAGCAGTACTTC. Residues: CASSLSGGLRSYEQYF.

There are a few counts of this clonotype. As DNA, the CDR3 is TGCGCCAGCAGCTTGGGGTTGAGGCAAGGAGATACGCAGTATTTT. Its translation is CASSLGLRQGDTQYF. The chain recombines TRBV5-1 with TRBJ2-3, with D unresolved. The ends were cut back, 0 bases at V and 5 bases at J, with 13 bases in the middle. CDR3 size: 15 residues. CDR1 and CDR2 (germline): SGHRS, YFSETQ.